This TCR beta chain was captured in a study of spatial heterogeneity in lung cancer. Study background: More than eight raw reads, on average, carried each unique TCR and UMI combination.

Concerning this clonotype itself: What it recognizes is unknown. This sequence may be a read error, since a much larger clone differs from it by one base.

The CDR3 length is 12 residues. Germline CDR1 and CDR2: MNHNS and SASEGT. Individual TCR cDNA molecules each bore their own unique molecular identifier. TCRdb redid the calling of the 5' RACE reads with MiXCR, one entry per CDR3 protein. The sample includes approximately 39,000 distinct CDR3 sequences, approximately 6.3% of them seen just once. Time point: sample taken at primary tumor resection. Frozen PBMC, nontumor lung or tumor provided whole RNA, which was sequenced unsorted. The donors comprised approximately 72 untreated early-stage non-small cell lung cancer patients. Overall study results and limits: Circulating ubiquitous expanded tumor TCRs were observed more frequently at resection than at follow-up.

The specimen was PBMCs, collected at surgery. This clonotype was obtained from a male donor with early-stage non-small cell lung cancer. The rearrangement joins TRBV6-1 to TRBJ1-1, with no clear D. CDR3 sequence: CASSEAHTEDFF. For the CDR3, the DNA is TGTGCCAGCAGTGAGGCACACACTGAAGATTTCTTT.